A selection of T cell receptor beta chains follows, all from one sample in a study of vaccination and CD4 T cells after COVID-19. No antigen has been identified for these receptors. MiXCR was run by TCRdb on the PCR reads, yielding one entry per CDR3 protein. The table records under 8,000 distinct CDR3 sequences, roughly 50% of them present only once. What was sequenced was CD4+ T cells from blood, cultured in vitro. Receptors were obtained from a human donor who had recovered from COVID-19. CDR3s include the opening cysteine and the closing phenylalanine or tryptophan. A D gene is named only where the DNA matches it firmly. Only some rows state a clone size, as once, few, many or a class for expanded clones.

V gene	clone size	D gene	J gene	CDR3 protein	CDR3 DNA
TRBV24-1	-	-	TRBJ2-2	CATSDSTREANTGELFF	TGTGCCACCAGTGATTCTACACGGGAAGCGAACACCGGGGAGCTGTTTTTT
TRBV7-9	medium-sized	-	TRBJ2-1	CASSPLALINEQFF	TGTGCCAGCAGCCCTCTCGCGCTGATCAATGAGCAGTTCTTC
TRBV20-1	few	TRBD1	TRBJ1-6	CSVATGGRSSYNSPLHF	TGCAGTGTTGCTACAGGGGGCCGCAGCTCCTATAATTCACCCCTCCACTTT
TRBV7-7	-	-	TRBJ2-7	CASSLDGQGEQYF	TGTGCTAGCAGCTTAGATGGGCAGGGCGAGCAGTACTTC
TRBV7-9	few	-	TRBJ1-1	CASTNVGYTEAFF	TGTGCCAGCACCAATGTTGGGTACACTGAAGCTTTCTTT
TRBV19	few	-	TRBJ2-2	CASSTVMGANTGELFF	TGTGCCAGTAGTACGGTCATGGGGGCGAACACCGGGGAGCTGTTTTTT
TRBV18	-	TRBD2	TRBJ2-2	CASSAGLARTGELFF	TGTGCCAGCTCTGCGGGACTAGCGCGCACCGGGGAGCTGTTTTTT
TRBV19	-	TRBD1	TRBJ2-5	CASSSMTGIAKETQYF	TGTGCCAGTAGTTCGATGACAGGGATCGCCAAAGAGACCCAGTACTTC
TRBV4-2	once	-	TRBJ1-2	CASSQGSLGYGYTF	TGTGCCAGCAGCCAAGGTTCTCTCGGCTATGGCTACACCTTC
TRBV12-3/TRBV12-4	-	TRBD1	TRBJ2-2	CASTPGQGFKTGELFF	TGTGCCAGCACCCCGGGACAGGGTTTTAAGACCGGGGAGCTGTTTTTT
TRBV7-9	few	TRBD1	TRBJ1-1	CASSGNRGGGTEAFF	TGTGCCAGCAGCGGGAACAGGGGAGGAGGGACTGAAGCTTTCTTT
TRBV7-2	-	TRBD1	TRBJ2-3	CASSLDFPRQGATDTQYF	TGTGCCAGCAGCTTAGATTTTCCCAGACAGGGGGCAACAGATACGCAGTATTTT
TRBV9	-	TRBD1	TRBJ2-1	CASCPGTGSEQFF	TGTGCCAGCTGCCCGGGGACAGGCAGTGAGCAGTTCTTC
TRBV19	-	-	TRBJ2-2	CATTRAGTENTGELFF	TGTGCCACCACCCGCGCGGGGACTGAGAACACCGGGGAGCTGTTTTTT
TRBV6-2/TRBV6-3	-	TRBD1	TRBJ2-1	CASSTPNRGSSYNEQFF	TGTGCCAGCAGTACTCCGAACAGGGGGAGCTCCTACAATGAGCAGTTCTTC
TRBV5-1	-	-	TRBJ2-7	CASSLNRVIDEQYF	TGCGCCAGCAGCTTGAACAGGGTTATCGACGAGCAGTACTTC
TRBV5-4	few	TRBD1	TRBJ1-2	CASSIHSGTEKFYGYTF	TGTGCCAGCAGCATACACTCCGGGACAGAGAAATTCTATGGCTACACCTTC
TRBV12-3/TRBV12-4	few	TRBD2	TRBJ2-7	CASSSYGRNEQYF	TGTGCCAGCAGTTCTTACGGGAGGAACGAGCAGTACTTC
TRBV7-9	-	TRBD2	TRBJ2-3	CASSFPLAGVTTGTDTQYF	TGTGCCAGCAGCTTCCCACTAGCGGGGGTAACGACTGGCACAGATACGCAGTATTTT